Listed below are T cell receptor beta chains from one sample, sequenced in a study of blood T cell repertoires in COVID-19. TCRdb's table, derived via immunoSEQ multiplex PCR, lists solely in-frame clones and lacks some. The data hold 250,000 to 300,000 clones, with 80% to 90% observed a single time. The material sequenced was peripheral blood. The receptors shown here come from a woman aged 40-49 years who had recovered from COVID-19. The CDR3 runs from the conserved cysteine through the conserved F or W. The D gene is left open where the match is weak. Expanded clones get a size class; other rows say once, few or many, or leave the size out.

clone_size | j_call | v_call | d_call | cdr3_aa | cdr3_nt
. | TRBJ1-2 | TRBV6-6 | TRBD1 | CAGYYTGGGYGYTF | TGTGCCGGCTACTACACAGGGGGAGGCTATGGCTACACCTTC
. | TRBJ1-3 | TRBV4-1 | . | CASSQAPQGPGNTIYF | TGCGCCAGCAGCCAAGCCCCACAGGGACCTGGAAACACCATATATTTT
once | TRBJ2-7 | TRBV9 | TRBD1 | CASSPVGTGSYEQYF | TGTGCCAGCAGCCCAGTCGGGACAGGCTCCTACGAGCAGTACTTC
. | TRBJ1-1 | TRBV5-1 | TRBD1 | CASSPLGQGNTEAFF | TGCGCCAGCAGTCCACTAGGACAGGGAAACACTGAAGCTTTCTTT
. | TRBJ1-2 | TRBV18 | . | CASSGRGYTF | TGTGCCAGCTCAGGGAGAGGCTACACCTTC
. | TRBJ1-2 | TRBV9 | TRBD1 | CASSPRQGPNYGYTF | TGTGCCAGCAGCCCCCGACAGGGGCCTAACTATGGCTACACCTTC
. | TRBJ1-1 | TRBV5-5 | TRBD1 | CASSLAGGSEAFF | TGTGCCAGCAGCTTGGCAGGGGGCAGTGAAGCTTTCTTT
. | TRBJ1-2 | TRBV4-1 | . | CASSPPTNYGYTF | TGCGCCAGCAGCCCGCCTACTAACTATGGCTACACCTTC
once | TRBJ1-2 | TRBV7-2 | . | CASSSQFNYGYTF | TGTGCCAGCAGCTCCCAGTTTAACTATGGCTACACCTTC
. | TRBJ1-3 | TRBV7-2 | . | CASSPSSGNTIYF | TGTGCCAGCAGCCCCTCGTCTGGAAACACCATATATTTT
. | TRBJ2-3 | TRBV12-5 | . | CASAPIDRTDTQYF | TGTGCTAGTGCCCCTATAGACAGGACAGATACGCAGTATTTT
few | TRBJ2-5 | TRBV6-4 | . | CASKGPSETQYF | TGTGCCAGCAAGGGGCCGTCCGAGACCCAGTACTTC
. | TRBJ1-5 | TRBV14 | . | CASIKRGWPGYSNQPQHF | TGTGCCAGCATCAAAAGGGGGTGGCCAGGCTATAGCAATCAGCCCCAGCATTTT
once | TRBJ2-1 | TRBV7-9 | TRBD2 | CASSLKPLLAGSNEQFF | TGTGCCAGCAGCTTAAAACCGTTGCTAGCGGGGAGTAATGAGCAGTTCTTC
few | TRBJ2-3 | TRBV7-9 | . | CASSLGLTDTQYF | TGTGCCAGCAGCTTAGGGCTTACAGATACGCAGTATTTT
once | TRBJ1-1 | TRBV27 | TRBD1 | CASSPGFTGGGMNTEAFF | TGTGCCAGCAGTCCAGGATTCACAGGGGGCGGAATGAACACTGAAGCTTTCTTT
. | TRBJ1-2 | TRBV5-1 | . | CASSLGVQNYGYTF | TGCGCCAGCAGCTTGGGAGTTCAAAACTATGGCTACACCTTC
. | TRBJ2-5 | TRBV5-1 | TRBD1 | CASSLNPGTGQETQYF | TGCGCCAGCAGCTTGAATCCCGGGACAGGGCAGGAGACCCAGTACTTC
. | TRBJ1-1 | TRBV7-9 | TRBD1 | CASRTGGYTEAFF | TGTGCCAGCAGAACAGGGGGTTACACTGAAGCTTTCTTT
. | TRBJ2-1 | TRBV4-2 | . | CASSQEFEPTIRGDEQFF | TGTGCCAGCAGCCAAGAGTTCGAGCCTACAATACGCGGCGATGAGCAGTTCTTC
. | TRBJ2-5 | TRBV5-8 | TRBD2 | CASSPGQRGEEETQYF | TGTGCCAGCAGCCCCGGCCAGCGGGGGGAGGAGGAGACCCAGTACTTC
. | TRBJ2-3 | TRBV9 | TRBD1 | CASSGGQGLYADTQYF | TGTGCCAGCAGCGGTGGACAGGGGTTGTATGCAGATACGCAGTATTTT
. | TRBJ1-2 | TRBV2 | . | CASSELSFPPGYTF | TGTGCCAGCAGTGAACTAAGCTTCCCCCCTGGCTACACCTTC
. | TRBJ1-3 | TRBV5-4 | . | CASSSEGTGNTIYF | TGTGCCAGCAGCTCCGAGGGCACTGGAAACACCATATATTTT
once | TRBJ1-1 | TRBV7-2 | . | CASSLETSMNTEAFF | TGTGCCAGCAGCTTAGAAACTAGTATGAACACTGAAGCTTTCTTT
. | TRBJ2-7 | TRBV3-1/TRBV3-2 | TRBD1 | CASSRRLWDSPYEQYF | TGTGCCAGCAGCCGCCGCCTTTGGGACAGCCCCTACGAGCAGTACTTC
. | TRBJ2-2 | TRBV21-1 | . | CASTNTSGKRGELFF | TGTGCCAGCACGAACACTAGCGGGAAAAGAGGGGAGCTGTTTTTT
. | TRBJ1-4 | TRBV28 | . | CASSLGGRGEKLFF | TGTGCCAGCAGTTTAGGGGGCAGGGGCGAAAAACTGTTTTTT
. | TRBJ2-1 | TRBV5-1 | TRBD2 | CASSLELAYNEQFF | TGCGCCAGCAGCTTGGAACTAGCGTACAATGAGCAGTTCTTC
. | TRBJ1-6 | TRBV25-1 | . | CASSDLLEGDNSPLHF | TGTGCCAGCAGTGATTTGTTAGAGGGGGACAATTCACCCCTCCACTTT
once | TRBJ2-6 | TRBV7-2 | TRBD1 | CASRIRDRGLIAGANVLTF | TGTGCCAGCAGAATCCGGGACAGGGGGCTAATCGCTGGGGCCAACGTCCTGACTTTC
. | TRBJ1-1 | TRBV19 | . | CASSMSLLNTEAFF | TGTGCCAGTAGTATGTCCCTCCTGAACACTGAAGCTTTCTTT
few | TRBJ1-1 | TRBV5-4 | TRBD1 | CASSLEGQGMNTEAFF | TGTGCCAGCAGCTTGGAGGGACAGGGTATGAACACTGAAGCTTTCTTT
few | TRBJ1-2 | TRBV28 | . | CASSSPDTSYGYTF | TGTGCCAGCAGCTCTCCGGACACAAGTTATGGCTACACCTTC
once | TRBJ2-6 | TRBV4-1 | . | CASSQVVGAGANVLTF | TGCGCCAGCAGCCAAGTCGTCGGTGCTGGGGCCAACGTCCTGACTTTC
. | TRBJ1-4 | TRBV18 | TRBD1 | CASSPDRADNEKLFF | TGTGCCAGCTCGCCCGACAGGGCGGATAATGAAAAACTGTTTTTT
. | TRBJ1-5 | TRBV5-1 | TRBD1 | CASSLTITGGSQPQHF | TGCGCCAGCAGCCTGACGATAACAGGGGGCAGCCAGCCCCAGCATTTT
. | TRBJ2-7 | TRBV5-1 | . | CASSPKAEYEQYF | TGCGCCAGCAGCCCCAAAGCCGAATACGAGCAGTACTTC
. | TRBJ1-2 | TRBV7-9 | . | CASSPSSRINYGYTF | TGTGCCAGCAGCCCATCGAGCAGGATTAACTATGGCTACACCTTC
. | TRBJ2-1 | TRBV4-1 | TRBD1 | CASSLRRTGHNEQFF | TGCGCCAGCAGCCTACGAAGGACAGGGCACAATGAGCAGTTCTTC
. | TRBJ1-6 | TRBV15 | . | CATSTDSHGGGANSPLHF | TGTGCCACCAGCACAGACAGCCATGGGGGGGGCGCTAATTCACCCCTCCACTTT
. | TRBJ2-1 | TRBV6-6 | . | CASSYPNNEQFF | TGTGCCAGCAGTTACCCCAACAATGAGCAGTTCTTC
. | TRBJ1-1 | TRBV7-2 | TRBD1 | CASSSSSGTGGTEAFF | TGTGCCAGCAGCTCCTCCTCCGGGACAGGCGGCACTGAAGCTTTCTTT
. | TRBJ2-2 | TRBV11-2 | . | CASSLVGGTGELFF | TGTGCCAGCAGCTTAGTAGGGGGCACCGGGGAGCTGTTTTTT
. | TRBJ1-1 | TRBV5-8 | TRBD1 | CASSLEDRGAAFF | TGTGCCAGCAGCTTGGAGGACAGGGGCGCAGCTTTCTTT
. | TRBJ1-2 | TRBV15 | . | CATSRWTEGYYGYTF | TGTGCCACCAGCAGGTGGACAGAAGGTTACTATGGCTACACCTTC
. | TRBJ1-2 | TRBV6-4 | TRBD1 | CASSESSGTEYGYTF | TGTGCCAGCAGTGAATCCTCCGGGACAGAATATGGCTACACCTTC
once | TRBJ1-5 | TRBV2 | TRBD1 | CASIWDRGAGTQHF | TGTGCCAGCATCTGGGACAGGGGTGCGGGAACCCAGCATTTT
. | TRBJ2-1 | TRBV6-5 | . | CASSYSSPPGDEQFF | TGTGCCAGCAGTTACTCGAGTCCCCCCGGGGATGAGCAGTTCTTC
. | TRBJ1-4 | TRBV28 | . | CASSFSEKLFF | TGTGCCAGCAGTTTTAGTGAAAAACTGTTTTTT
. | TRBJ1-2 | TRBV27 | TRBD1 | CASSFVGQGGGYTF | TGTGCCAGCAGTTTTGTGGGACAGGGTGGTGGCTACACCTTC
. | TRBJ2-5 | TRBV20-1 | . | CSVSGGSSQYF | TGCAGTGTATCCGGGGGATCGTCCCAGTACTTC
. | TRBJ1-1 | TRBV2 | TRBD1 | CASLRDRGLGAFF | TGTGCCAGCCTGCGGGACAGGGGGTTGGGAGCTTTCTTT
. | TRBJ1-2 | TRBV19 | . | CASSIIVRRTDNYGYTF | TGTGCCAGTAGTATAATAGTGAGAAGGACAGATAACTATGGCTACACCTTC
. | TRBJ2-1 | TRBV19 | TRBD1 | CASSIGTGVKFNEQFF | TGTGCCAGTAGTATCGGGACAGGGGTAAAATTCAATGAGCAGTTCTTC
. | TRBJ2-7 | TRBV9 | TRBD1 | CASSSGTGPYEQYF | TGTGCCAGCAGTTCCGGGACAGGGCCCTACGAGCAGTACTTC
. | TRBJ2-1 | TRBV5-8 | . | CASSLFGGGNSYNEQFF | TGTGCCAGCAGCTTGTTCGGTGGCGGTAACTCCTACAATGAGCAGTTCTTC
. | TRBJ1-4 | TRBV4-3 | TRBD1 | CASSQGTGGEKLFF | TGCGCCAGCAGCCAAGGGACAGGGGGCGAAAAACTGTTTTTT
. | TRBJ1-4 | TRBV28 | . | CASSFRAGPGELFF | TGTGCCAGCAGTTTTCGGGCAGGTCCCGGGGAACTGTTTTTT